The 9 T cell receptor beta chains listed next were all sequenced from one sample in a study of T cell responses to AZD1222 COVID-19 vaccine (dated by TCRdb to the early 2020s). The sample's time point, from its label and the paper: about 28 days (+/-7) after the second vaccine dose. Receptor amplification or capture employed the immunoSEQ multiplex PCR assay. TCRdb limited this immuneACCESS table to in-frame rearrangements with V and J called. A share of clones is missing; checked studies link under half to unresolved V genes, and the rest is unexplained. The sample table shows roughly 100,000 clones, and about 91% are seen once. The ten largest clones capture over 35% of the sample. The material was peripheral blood, obtained 28 days after the second AZD1222 dose. The receptors were gathered from an adult who received the AZD1222 COVID-19 vaccine.

The rearrangement uses TRBV2 and TRBJ1-5; the match to TRBD1 covers 7 bases. J gave up 2 bases and V 0 bases, and 10 bases lay outside the gene matches. The CDR3 covers 18 residues. Germline V gene sequence: CDR1 SNHLY, CDR2 FYNNEI. The CDR3 nucleotides are TGTGCCAGCAGTGAAGCGGAACAGGGGATCATGGGCAATCAGCCCCAGCATTTT. Translation gives CASSEAEQGIMGNQPQHF.

This clone was counted a few times. The chain joins TRBV4-1 to TRBJ1-2; D is possibly TRBD1 (5 bases). Germline CDR1 and CDR2: MGHRA and YSYEKL. Trimming removed 1 base at V and 4 bases at J, with 16 bases between. This CDR3 comprises 16 residues. The CDR3 reads CASSQVGLRGAYGYTF. The CDR3 DNA follows: TGCGCCAGCAGCCAAGTAGGACTCCGAGGGGCCTATGGCTACACCTTC.

The chain links TRBV2 to TRBJ1-6, with D unclear. Trimming took off 3 bases at V and 4 bases at J, with 10 bases between the two ends. This CDR3 comprises 15 residues. The germline V gene has CDR1 SNHLY and CDR2 FYNNEI. CDR3 loop: CASSDRGPYNSPLHF. CDR3 sequence (DNA): TGTGCCAGCAGTGATCGGGGTCCTTATAATTCACCCCTCCACTTT.

CDR3 in DNA: TGTGCCAGCAGTTTTTCCGCCTCAGGGACCTATGGCTACACCTTC. Translation: CASSFSASGTYGYTF. This sequence joins TRBV27 and TRBJ1-2; the D gene is possibly TRBD1 (5 bases). Trimming left V 3 bases short and J 4 bases short, with 15 bases between. Germline CDR1 and CDR2: MNHEY and SMNVEV (reference sequence). The CDR3 extends over 15 amino acids.

The V and J genes are TRBV19 and TRBJ1-2; D call uncertain. Trimming took 3 bases from V and 7 from J, leaving 12 bases between them. This CDR3 has 13 amino acids. Germline V gives CDR1 LNHDA, CDR2 SQIVND (reference sequence). The CDR3 sequence: CASSIRGSFGYTF. DNA for the CDR3: TGTGCCAGTAGTATTAGAGGGAGTTTTGGCTACACCTTC.

The chain employs TRBV28 and TRBJ2-7, with D possibly matching TRBD2 (6 bases). Trimming left V 3 bases short and J 1 base short, with 13 bases between. CDR3 length equals 15 residues. Germline V gene sequence: CDR1 MDHEN, CDR2 SYDVKM. The CDR3 DNA is TGTGCCAGCAGTTTTAGGGAGGTGGGGTCCTACGAGCAGTACTTC. As protein: CASSFREVGSYEQYF.

The chain couples TRBV6-2 or TRBV6-3 to TRBJ2-1; 7 nucleotides line up with TRBD2. CDR3 size: 15 residues. The germline CDR1 and CDR2 sequences are MNHEY and SVGEGT. The V segment lost 4 bases and the J segment 3 bases; nucleotides outside the gene matches: 6. The CDR3 DNA reads as TGTGCCAGCAGTTTTACCAGCGGGAACTACAATGAGCAGTTCTTC. This gives the protein CASSFTSGNYNEQFF.

J is TRBJ1-2 and V is TRBV30; D is perhaps TRBD1 (5 bases). This CDR3 has 12 amino acids. Germline CDR1 is GTSNPN and CDR2 is SVGIG (reference sequence). Deletions cut 3 bases from V and 7 bases from J, with 12 bases between. The CDR3 sequence is CAWSSIRAGYTF. CDR3 nucleotides: TGTGCCTGGAGCTCAATCAGGGCTGGCTACACCTTC.

This chain connects TRBV19 to TRBJ1-1, with no clear D. Per the germline V gene, CDR1 is LNHDA and CDR2 is SQIVND (reference sequence). This CDR3 has 15 residues. V lost 1 base, J lost 1 base, and 10 bases lay in between. CDR3 sequence reads: CASSIAWEGNTEAFF. The CDR3 nucleotides read TGTGCCAGTAGTATAGCATGGGAAGGGAACACTGAAGCTTTCTTT.